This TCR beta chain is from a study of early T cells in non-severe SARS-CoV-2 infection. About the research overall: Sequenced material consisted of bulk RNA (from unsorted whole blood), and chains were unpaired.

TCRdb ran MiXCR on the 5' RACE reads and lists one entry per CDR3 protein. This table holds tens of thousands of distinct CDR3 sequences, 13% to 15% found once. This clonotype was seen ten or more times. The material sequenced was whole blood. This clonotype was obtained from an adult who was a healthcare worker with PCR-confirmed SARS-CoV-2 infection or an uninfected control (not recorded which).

DNA of the CDR3: TGTGCCTGGGGCAGGGGGTACACTGAAGCTTTCTTT. It translates to CAWGRGYTEAFF. The V gene is TRBV30, the J gene TRBJ1-1, with 7 bases lining up with TRBD1. CDR3 length: 12 residues. CDR1 and CDR2 (germline): GTSNPN, SVGIG (reference sequence). The V and J ends lost 5 bases and 3 bases, in that order; junction bases with no gene match: 3. The whole variable domain, remainder taken from reference TRBV30 and TRBJ1-1, is SQTIHQWPATLVQPVGSPLSLECTVEGTSNPNLYWYRQAAGRGLQLLFYSVGIGQISSEVPQNLSASRPQDRQFILSSKKLLLSDSGFYLCAWGRGYTEAFFGQGTRLTVV.